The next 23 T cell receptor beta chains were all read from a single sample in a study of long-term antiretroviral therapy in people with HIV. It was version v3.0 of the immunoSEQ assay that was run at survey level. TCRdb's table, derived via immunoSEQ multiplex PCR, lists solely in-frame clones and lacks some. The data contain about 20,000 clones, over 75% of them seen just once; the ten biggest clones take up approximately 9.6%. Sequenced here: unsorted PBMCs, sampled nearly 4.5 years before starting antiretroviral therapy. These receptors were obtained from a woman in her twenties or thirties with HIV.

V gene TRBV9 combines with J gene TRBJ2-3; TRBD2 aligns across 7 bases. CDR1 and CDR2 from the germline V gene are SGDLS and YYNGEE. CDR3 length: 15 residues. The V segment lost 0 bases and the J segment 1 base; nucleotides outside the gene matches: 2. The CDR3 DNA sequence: TGTGCCAGCAGCGTAGGCCTAGCGGGCACAGATACGCAGTATTTT. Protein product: CASSVGLAGTDTQYF.

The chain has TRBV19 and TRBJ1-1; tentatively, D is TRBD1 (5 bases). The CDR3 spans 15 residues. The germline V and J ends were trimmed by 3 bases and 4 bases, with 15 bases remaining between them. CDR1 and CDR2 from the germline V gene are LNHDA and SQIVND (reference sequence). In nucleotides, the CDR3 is TGTGCCAGTAGTATTCAGGGAGCTAGCTCCACTGAAGCTTTCTTT. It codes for CASSIQGASSTEAFF.

The CDR3 spells CASRSEGPIQYF. The CDR3 DNA sequence: TGTGCCAGCAGGAGTGAGGGGCCGATTCAGTACTTC. The V call is TRBV5-4, the J call TRBJ2-5; tentatively, D is TRBD1 or TRBD2 (5 bases each). Germline CDR1 reads SGHNT; CDR2 reads YYREEE (reference sequence). This CDR3 is built from 12 residues. Trimming pared 5 bases from V and 11 bases from J, leaving 16 bases between.

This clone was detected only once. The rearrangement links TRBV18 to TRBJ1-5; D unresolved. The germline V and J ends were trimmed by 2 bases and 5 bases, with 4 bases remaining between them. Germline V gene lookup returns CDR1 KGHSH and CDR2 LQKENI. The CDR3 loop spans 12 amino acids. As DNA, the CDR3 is TGTGCCAGCTCACCAGGTTATCAGCCCCAGCATTTT. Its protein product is CASSPGYQPQHF. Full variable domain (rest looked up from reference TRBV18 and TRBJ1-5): NAGVMQNPRHLVRRRGQEARLRCSPMKGHSHVYWYRQLPEEGLKFMVYLQKENIIDESGMPKERFSAEFPKEGPSILRIQQVVRGDSAAYFCASSPGYQPQHFGDGTRLSIL.

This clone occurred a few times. Here the CDR3 reads CASTRALNSPLHF. CDR3 coding DNA: TGTGCCAGCACTCGGGCCCTAAATTCACCCCTCCACTTT. V gene TRBV5-8 combines with J gene TRBJ1-6; D gene unclear. The CDR3 is made up of 13 amino acids. Trimming took 6 bases from V and 7 from J, leaving 11 bases between them. The germline V gene has CDR1 SGHTS and CDR2 YDEGEE.

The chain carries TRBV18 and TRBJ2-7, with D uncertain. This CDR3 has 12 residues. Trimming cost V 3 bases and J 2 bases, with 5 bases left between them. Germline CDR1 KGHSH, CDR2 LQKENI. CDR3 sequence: CASSPRAYEQYF. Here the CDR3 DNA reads TGTGCCAGCTCACCCCGAGCCTACGAGCAGTACTTC.

CDR3 protein: CASSPATGLHEQYF. DNA of the CDR3: TGCGCCAGCAGCCCCGCGACAGGGCTCCACGAGCAGTACTTC. V gene TRBV5-1 combines with J gene TRBJ2-7, with TRBD1 matching 7 bases. The V gene end was trimmed by 4 bases and the J gene end by 5 bases; junction bases not matched to a gene: 9. The CDR3 extends over 14 amino acids. Germline CDR1 reads SGHRS; CDR2 reads YFSETQ.

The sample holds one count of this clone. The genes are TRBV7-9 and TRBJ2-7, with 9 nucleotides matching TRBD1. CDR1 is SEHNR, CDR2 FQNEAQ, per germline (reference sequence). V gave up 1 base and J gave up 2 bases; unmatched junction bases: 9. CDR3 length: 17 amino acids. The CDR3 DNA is TGTGCCAGCAGCTTAGACGACCCCGGGACAGGGCCCTACGAGCAGTACTTC. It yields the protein CASSLDDPGTGPYEQYF. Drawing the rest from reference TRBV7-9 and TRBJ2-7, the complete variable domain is DTGVSQNPRHKITKRGQNVTFRCDPISEHNRLYWYRQTLGQGPEFLTYFQNEAQLEKSRLLSDRFSAERPKGSFSTLEIQRTEQGDSAMYLCASSLDDPGTGPYEQYFGPGTRLTVT.

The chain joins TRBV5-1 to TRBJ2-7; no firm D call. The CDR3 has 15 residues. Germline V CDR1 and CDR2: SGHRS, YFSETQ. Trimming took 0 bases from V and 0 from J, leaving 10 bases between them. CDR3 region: CASSLEGTSSYEQYF. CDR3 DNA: TGCGCCAGCAGCTTGGAGGGTACGAGCTCCTACGAGCAGTACTTC.

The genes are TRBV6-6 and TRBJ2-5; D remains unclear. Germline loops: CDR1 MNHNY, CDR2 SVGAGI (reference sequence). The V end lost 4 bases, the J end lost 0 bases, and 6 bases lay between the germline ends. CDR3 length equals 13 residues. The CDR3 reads CASSSRYQETQYF. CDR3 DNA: TGTGCCAGCAGTTCCCGGTACCAAGAGACCCAGTACTTC.

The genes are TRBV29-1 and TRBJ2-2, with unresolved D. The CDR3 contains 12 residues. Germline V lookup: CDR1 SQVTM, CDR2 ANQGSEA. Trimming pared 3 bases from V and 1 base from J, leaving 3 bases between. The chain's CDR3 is CSVEGNTGELFF. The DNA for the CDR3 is TGCAGCGTTGAGGGGAACACCGGGGAGCTGTTTTTT.

DNA for the CDR3: TGTGCCAGCAGCTTGGGGAGGGTTGGAGGCTACACCTTC. Translated: CASSLGRVGGYTF. The V and J genes are TRBV7-2 and TRBJ1-2; the D is unclear. Germline V gene data show CDR1 as SGHTA and CDR2 as FQGNSA. This CDR3 is 13 amino acids long. V was trimmed by 3 bases and J by 8 bases, leaving 13 bases between them.

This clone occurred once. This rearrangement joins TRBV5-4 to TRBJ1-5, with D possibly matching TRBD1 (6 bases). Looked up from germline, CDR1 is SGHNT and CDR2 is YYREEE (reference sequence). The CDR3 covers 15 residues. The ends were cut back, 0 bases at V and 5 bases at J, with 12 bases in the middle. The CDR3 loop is CASSLAGSGDQPQHF. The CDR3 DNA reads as TGTGCCAGCAGCTTGGCCGGGTCAGGGGATCAGCCCCAGCATTTT.

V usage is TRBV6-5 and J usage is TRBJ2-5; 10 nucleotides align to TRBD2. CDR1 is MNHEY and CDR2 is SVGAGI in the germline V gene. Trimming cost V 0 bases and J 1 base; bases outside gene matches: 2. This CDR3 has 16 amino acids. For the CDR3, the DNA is TGTGCCAGCAGTTACTCGCTAGCGGGGGCCCAAGAGACCCAGTACTTC. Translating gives CASSYSLAGAQETQYF.

The CDR3 sequence: CASSLRGEGGEKLFF. The CDR3 DNA reads as TGTGCCAGCAGCTTGAGGGGAGAGGGGGGGGAAAAACTGTTTTTT. This chain connects TRBV5-4 to TRBJ1-4; TRBD1 is a possible D gene (6 bases). Germline V gene sequence: CDR1 SGHNT, CDR2 YYREEE (reference sequence). V was clipped by 1 base and J by 8 bases, with 15 bases between them. The CDR3 contains 15 residues.

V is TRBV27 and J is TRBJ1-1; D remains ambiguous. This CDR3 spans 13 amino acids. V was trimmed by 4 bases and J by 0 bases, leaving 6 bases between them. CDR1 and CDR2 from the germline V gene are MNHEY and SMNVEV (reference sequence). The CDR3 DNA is TGTGCCAGCAGTTACGGCATGAACACTGAAGCTTTCTTT. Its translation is CASSYGMNTEAFF.

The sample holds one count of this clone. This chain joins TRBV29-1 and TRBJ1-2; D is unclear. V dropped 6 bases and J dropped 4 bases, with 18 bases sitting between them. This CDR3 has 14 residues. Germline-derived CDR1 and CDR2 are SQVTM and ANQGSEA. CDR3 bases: TGCAGCGTCGAGGACCCGGGATCCTTCTATGGCTACACCTTC. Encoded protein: CSVEDPGSFYGYTF.

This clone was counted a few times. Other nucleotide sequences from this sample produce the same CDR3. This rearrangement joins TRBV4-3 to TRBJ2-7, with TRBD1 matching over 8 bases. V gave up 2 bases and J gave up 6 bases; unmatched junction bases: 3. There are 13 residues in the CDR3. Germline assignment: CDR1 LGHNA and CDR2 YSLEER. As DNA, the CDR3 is TGCGCCAGCAGCCAAAGGACAGGGCGCGAGCAGTACTTC. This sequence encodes CASSQRTGREQYF.

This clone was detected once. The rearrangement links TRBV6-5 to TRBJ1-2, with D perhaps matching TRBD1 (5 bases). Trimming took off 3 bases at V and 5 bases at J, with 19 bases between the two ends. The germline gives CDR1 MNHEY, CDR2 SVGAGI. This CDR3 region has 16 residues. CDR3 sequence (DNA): TGTGCCAGCAGTTATAAAGTCGCCGGGACCGGATATGGCTACACCTTC. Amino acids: CASSYKVAGTGYGYTF.

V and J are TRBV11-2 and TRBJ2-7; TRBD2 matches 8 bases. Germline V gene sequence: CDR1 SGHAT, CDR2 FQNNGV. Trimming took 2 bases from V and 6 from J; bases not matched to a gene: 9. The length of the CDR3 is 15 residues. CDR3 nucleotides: TGTGCCAGCAGCTTAAGGTCCGGGGGGGCGGGCGAGCAGTACTTC. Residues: CASSLRSGGAGEQYF.

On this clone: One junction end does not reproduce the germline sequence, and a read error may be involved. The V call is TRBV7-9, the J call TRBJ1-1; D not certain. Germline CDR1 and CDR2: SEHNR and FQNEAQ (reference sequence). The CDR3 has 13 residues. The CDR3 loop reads CASGLGLNTEAFF. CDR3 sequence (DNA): TGTGCCAGCGGCTTAGGGTTGAACACTGAAGCTTTCTTT.

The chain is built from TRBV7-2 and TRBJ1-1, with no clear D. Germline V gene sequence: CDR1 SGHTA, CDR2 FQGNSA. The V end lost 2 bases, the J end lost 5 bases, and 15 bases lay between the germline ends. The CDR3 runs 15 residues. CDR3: CASSLWVRGGTEAFF. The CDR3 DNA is TGTGCCAGCAGCTTATGGGTCCGAGGTGGGACTGAAGCTTTCTTT. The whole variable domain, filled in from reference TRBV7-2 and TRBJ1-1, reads GAGVSQSPSNKVTEKGKDVELRCDPISGHTALYWYRQSLGQGLEFLIYFQGNSAPDKSGLPSDRFSAERTGGSVSTLTIQRTQQEDSAVYLCASSLWVRGGTEAFFGQGTRLTVV.

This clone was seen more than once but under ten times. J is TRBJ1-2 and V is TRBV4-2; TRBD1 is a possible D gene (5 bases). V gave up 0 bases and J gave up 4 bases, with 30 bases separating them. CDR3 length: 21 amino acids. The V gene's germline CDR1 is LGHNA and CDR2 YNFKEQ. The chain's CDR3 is CASSQELVRKGMIGVSYGYTF. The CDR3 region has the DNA TGTGCCAGCAGCCAAGAACTCGTTCGGAAGGGTATGATAGGGGTTAGCTATGGCTACACCTTC.